This TCR beta chain stems from a study of T cell repertoires in cytomegalovirus infection. For the study at large: Evidence of both CMV infection and a matching HLA type came from public TCR beta signatures.

This clonotype was recorded many times. The target antigen is unknown. TCRdb reanalysed the reads using MiXCR and keeps one entry per CDR3 protein. The table includes about 460,000 distinct CDR3 sequences, about 11% detected once. Study results and limitations: Clonotypes of TCR beta that were HLA-C-restricted and CMV-specific dominated the ex vivo response. Cumulative frequency (of public TCR beta family members) identified carriers of CMV plus the relevant HLA.

Germline-derived CDR1 and CDR2 are SEHNR and FQNEAQ (reference sequence). Deletions cut 3 bases from V and 5 bases from J, with 5 bases between. This CDR3 region has 12 residues. This chain uses TRBV7-9 with TRBJ1-5; D ambiguous. This TCR was sampled from a human donor in good health (CMV status not recorded). Some clones in this sample may be carry-over from other donors' samples. The specimen was PBMCs. Written as DNA, the CDR3 is TGTGCCAGCAGCTTTGGGGATCAGCCCCAGCATTTT. Translation gives CASSFGDQPQHF. The entire variable domain, with the rest obtained from reference TRBV7-9 and TRBJ1-5, is as follows: DTGVSQNPRHKITKRGQNVTFRCDPISEHNRLYWYRQTLGQGPEFLTYFQNEAQLEKSRLLSDRFSAERPKGSFSTLEIQRTEQGDSAMYLCASSFGDQPQHFGDGTRLSIL.